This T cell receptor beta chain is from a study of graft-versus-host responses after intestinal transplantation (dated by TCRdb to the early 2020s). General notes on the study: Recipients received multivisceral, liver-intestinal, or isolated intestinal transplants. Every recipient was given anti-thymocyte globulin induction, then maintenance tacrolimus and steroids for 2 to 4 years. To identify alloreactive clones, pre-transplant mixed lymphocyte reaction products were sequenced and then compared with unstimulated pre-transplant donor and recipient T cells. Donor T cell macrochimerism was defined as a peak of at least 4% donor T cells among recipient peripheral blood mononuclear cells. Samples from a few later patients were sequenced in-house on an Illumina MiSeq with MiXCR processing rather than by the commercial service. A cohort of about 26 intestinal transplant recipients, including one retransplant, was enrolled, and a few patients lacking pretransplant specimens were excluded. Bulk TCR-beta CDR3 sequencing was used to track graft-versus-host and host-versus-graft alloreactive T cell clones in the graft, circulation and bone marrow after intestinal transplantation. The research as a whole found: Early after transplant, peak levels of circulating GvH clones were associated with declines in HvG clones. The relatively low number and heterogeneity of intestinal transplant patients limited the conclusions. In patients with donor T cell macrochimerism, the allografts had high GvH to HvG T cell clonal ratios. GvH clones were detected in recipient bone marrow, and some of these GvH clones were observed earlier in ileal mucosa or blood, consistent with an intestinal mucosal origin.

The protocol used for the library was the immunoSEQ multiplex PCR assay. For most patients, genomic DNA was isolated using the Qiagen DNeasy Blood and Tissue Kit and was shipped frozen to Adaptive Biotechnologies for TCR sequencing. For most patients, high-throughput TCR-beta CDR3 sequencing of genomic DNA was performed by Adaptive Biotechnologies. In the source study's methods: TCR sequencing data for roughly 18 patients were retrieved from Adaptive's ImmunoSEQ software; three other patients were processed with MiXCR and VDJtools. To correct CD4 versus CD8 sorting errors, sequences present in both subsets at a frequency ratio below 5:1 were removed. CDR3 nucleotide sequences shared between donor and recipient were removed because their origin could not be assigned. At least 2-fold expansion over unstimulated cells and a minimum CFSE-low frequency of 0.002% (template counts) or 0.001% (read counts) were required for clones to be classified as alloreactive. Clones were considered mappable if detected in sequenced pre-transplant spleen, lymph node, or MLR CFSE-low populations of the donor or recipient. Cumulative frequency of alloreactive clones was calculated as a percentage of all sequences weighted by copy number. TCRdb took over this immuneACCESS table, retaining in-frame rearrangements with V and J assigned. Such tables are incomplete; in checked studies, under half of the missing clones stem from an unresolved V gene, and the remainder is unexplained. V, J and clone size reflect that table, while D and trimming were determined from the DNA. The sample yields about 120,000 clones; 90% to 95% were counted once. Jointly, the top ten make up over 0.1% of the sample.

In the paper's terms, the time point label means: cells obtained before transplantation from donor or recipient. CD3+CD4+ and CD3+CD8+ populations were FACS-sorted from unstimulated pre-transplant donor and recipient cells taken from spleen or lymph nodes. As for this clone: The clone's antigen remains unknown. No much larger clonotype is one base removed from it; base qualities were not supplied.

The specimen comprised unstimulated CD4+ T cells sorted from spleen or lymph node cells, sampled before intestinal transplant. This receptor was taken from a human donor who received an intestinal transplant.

The sequenced DNA: TGCGCCAGCAGCCAATCCCGGACTAGCGGGTACCAAGAGACCCAGTACTTC. This encodes CASSQSRTSGYQETQYF. Rearrangement joined TRBV4-1 to TRBJ2-5, with 11 middle bases fitting TRBD2. Germline trimming: 2 bases from V, 0 bases from J; junction bases outside gene matches: 5. According to the germline V gene, CDR1 reads MGHRA and CDR2 reads YSYEKL. The CDR3 holds 17 amino acids from the cysteine to the phenylalanine. Solely the CDR3 DNA is kept, with 51 bases framed from the first base.